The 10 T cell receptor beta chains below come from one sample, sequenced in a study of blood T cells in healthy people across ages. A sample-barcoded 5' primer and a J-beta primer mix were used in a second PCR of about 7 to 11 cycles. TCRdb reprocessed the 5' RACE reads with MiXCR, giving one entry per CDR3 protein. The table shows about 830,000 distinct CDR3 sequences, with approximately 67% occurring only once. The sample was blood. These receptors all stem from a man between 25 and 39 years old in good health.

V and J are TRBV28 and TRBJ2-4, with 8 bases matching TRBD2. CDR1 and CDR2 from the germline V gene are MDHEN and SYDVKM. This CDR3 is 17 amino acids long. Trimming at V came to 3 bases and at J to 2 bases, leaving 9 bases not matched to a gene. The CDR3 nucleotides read TGTGCCAGCAGTTTCCCCGTCGGGGGGGGCACCAAAAACATTCAGTACTTC. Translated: CASSFPVGGGTKNIQYF.

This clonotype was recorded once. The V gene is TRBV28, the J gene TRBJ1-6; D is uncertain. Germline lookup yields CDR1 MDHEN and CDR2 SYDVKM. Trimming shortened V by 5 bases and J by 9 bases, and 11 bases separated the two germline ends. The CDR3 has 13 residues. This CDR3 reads CASSRERGSPLHF. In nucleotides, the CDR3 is TGTGCCAGCAGTAGGGAGCGGGGTTCACCCCTCCACTTT.

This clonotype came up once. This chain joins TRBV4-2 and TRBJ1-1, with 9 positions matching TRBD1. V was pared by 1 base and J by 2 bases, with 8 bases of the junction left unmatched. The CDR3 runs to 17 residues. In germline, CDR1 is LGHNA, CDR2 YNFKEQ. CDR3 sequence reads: CASSQAGTGNSNTEAFF. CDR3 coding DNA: TGTGCCAGCAGCCAAGCCGGGACAGGGAACTCAAACACTGAAGCTTTCTTT.

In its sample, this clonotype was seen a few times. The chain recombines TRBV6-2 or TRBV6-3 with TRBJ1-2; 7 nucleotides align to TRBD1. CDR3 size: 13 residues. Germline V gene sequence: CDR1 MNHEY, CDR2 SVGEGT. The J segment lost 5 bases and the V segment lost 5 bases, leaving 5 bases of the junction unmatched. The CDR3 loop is CASSENRGYGYTF. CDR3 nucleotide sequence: TGTGCCAGCAGTGAGAACAGGGGTTATGGCTACACCTTC.

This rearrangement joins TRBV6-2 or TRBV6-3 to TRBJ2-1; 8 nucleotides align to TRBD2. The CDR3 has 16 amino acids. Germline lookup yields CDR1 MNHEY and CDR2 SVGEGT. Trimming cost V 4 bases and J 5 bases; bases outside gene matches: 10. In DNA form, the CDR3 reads TGTGCCAGCAGTTTCCTAGCGGGCCTGATTAACAATGAGCAGTTCTTC. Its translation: CASSFLAGLINNEQFF.

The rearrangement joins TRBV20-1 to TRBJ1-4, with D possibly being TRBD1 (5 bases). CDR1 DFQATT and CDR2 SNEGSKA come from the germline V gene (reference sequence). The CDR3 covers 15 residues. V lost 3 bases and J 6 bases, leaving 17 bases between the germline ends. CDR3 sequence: CSASPTTDTYEKLFF. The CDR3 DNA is TGCAGTGCTAGTCCTACGACAGATACCTATGAAAAACTGTTTTTT.

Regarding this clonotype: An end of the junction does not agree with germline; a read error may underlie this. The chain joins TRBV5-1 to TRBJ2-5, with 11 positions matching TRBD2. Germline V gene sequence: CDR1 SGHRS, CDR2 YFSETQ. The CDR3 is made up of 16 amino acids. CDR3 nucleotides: TGCGCCAGCGGCTTACGACTAGCGGGGTCCCAAGAGACCCAGTACTTC. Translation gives CASGLRLAGSQETQYF.

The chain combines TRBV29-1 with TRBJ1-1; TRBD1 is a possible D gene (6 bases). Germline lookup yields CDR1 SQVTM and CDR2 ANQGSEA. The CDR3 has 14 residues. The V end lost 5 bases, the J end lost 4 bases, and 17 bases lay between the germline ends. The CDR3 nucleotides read TGCAGCGTTCGGGGGGCCGACACCGCCACTGAAGCTTTCTTT. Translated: CSVRGADTATEAFF.

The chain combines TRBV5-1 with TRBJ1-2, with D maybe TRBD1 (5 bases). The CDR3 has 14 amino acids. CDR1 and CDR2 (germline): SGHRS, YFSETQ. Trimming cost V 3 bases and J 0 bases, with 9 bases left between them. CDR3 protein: CASSWDGANYGYTF. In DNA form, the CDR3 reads TGCGCCAGCAGCTGGGACGGAGCTAACTATGGCTACACCTTC.

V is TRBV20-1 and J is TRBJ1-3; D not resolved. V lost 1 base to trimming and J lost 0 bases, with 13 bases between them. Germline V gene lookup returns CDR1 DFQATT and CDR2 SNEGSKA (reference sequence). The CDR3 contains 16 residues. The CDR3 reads CSARAAPGVSGNTIYF. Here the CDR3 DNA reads TGCAGTGCTAGAGCGGCCCCCGGCGTCTCTGGAAACACCATATATTTT.